This TCR beta chain was profiled in a study of shared clonotypes between healthy human individuals. Profiled with immunoSEQ multiplex PCR; TCRdb holds only in-frame clones, not every one. The sample lists some 980,000 clones, about three quarters occurring once. V was pared by 3 bases and J by 4 bases, with 19 bases between. CDR3 length: 16 amino acids. Germline assignment: CDR1 SGHRS and CDR2 YFSETQ. The receptor comes from a man between 18 and 29 years old in good health. Material for sequencing was memory CD4+ T cells sorted from blood. Stated subset: CD45RA-negative fraction. The chain combines TRBV5-1 with TRBJ2-5; the D gene is possibly TRBD2 (6 bases). CDR3 nucleotides: TGCGCCAGCAGCTGGCTGGGACTCACCGCAGGAGAGACCCAGTACTTC. This sequence encodes CASSWLGLTAGETQYF.